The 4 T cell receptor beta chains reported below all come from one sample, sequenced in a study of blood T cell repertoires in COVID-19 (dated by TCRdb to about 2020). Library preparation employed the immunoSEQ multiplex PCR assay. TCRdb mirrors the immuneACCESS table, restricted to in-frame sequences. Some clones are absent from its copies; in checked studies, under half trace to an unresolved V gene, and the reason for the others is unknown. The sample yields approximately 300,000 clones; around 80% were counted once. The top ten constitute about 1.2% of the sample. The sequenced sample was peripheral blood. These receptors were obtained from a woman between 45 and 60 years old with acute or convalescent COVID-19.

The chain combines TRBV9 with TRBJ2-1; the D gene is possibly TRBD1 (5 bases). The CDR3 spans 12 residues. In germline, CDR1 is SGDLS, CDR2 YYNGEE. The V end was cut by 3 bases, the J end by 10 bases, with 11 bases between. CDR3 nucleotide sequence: TGTGCCAGCAGCGCAGGGTTTGAGGAGCAGTTCTTC. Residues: CASSAGFEEQFF.

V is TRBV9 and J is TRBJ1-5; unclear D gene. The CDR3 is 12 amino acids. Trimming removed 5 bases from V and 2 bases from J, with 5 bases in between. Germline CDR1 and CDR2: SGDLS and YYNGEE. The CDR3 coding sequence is TGTGCCAGCAGGGGCGGCAATCAGCCCCAGCATTTT. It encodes CASRGGNQPQHF.

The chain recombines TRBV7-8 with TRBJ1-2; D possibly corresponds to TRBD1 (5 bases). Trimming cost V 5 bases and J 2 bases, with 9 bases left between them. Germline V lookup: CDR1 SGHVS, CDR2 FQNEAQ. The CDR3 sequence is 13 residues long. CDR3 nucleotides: TGTGCCAGCAGCCTACAGGAGAACTATGGCTACACCTTC. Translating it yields CASSLQENYGYTF.

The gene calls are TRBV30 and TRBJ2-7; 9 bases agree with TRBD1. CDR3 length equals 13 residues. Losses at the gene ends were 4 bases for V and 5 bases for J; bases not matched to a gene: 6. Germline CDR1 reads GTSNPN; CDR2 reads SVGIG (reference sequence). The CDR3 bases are TGTGCCTGGAACACAGGGGGCCGGAACGAGCAGTACTTC. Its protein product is CAWNTGGRNEQYF. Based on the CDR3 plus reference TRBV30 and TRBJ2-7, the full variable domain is SQTIHQWPATLVQPVGSPLSLECTVEGTSNPNLYWYRQAAGRGLQLLFYSVGIGQISSEVPQNLSASRPQDRQFILSSKKLLLSDSGFYLCAWNTGGRNEQYFGPGTRLTVT.